Listed below are T cell receptor beta chains from one sample, sequenced in a study of blood T cell repertoires in COVID-19. Produced via immunoSEQ multiplex PCR; TCRdb's table is partial and in-frame only. Seen here are about 230,000 clones, more than 65% observed once, and the top ten hold roughly 7.9%. The source material was peripheral blood. Receptor source: a woman of 80 years or more with acute or convalescent COVID-19. Both conserved end residues are part of each CDR3. D genes are given only for firm matches. A row's size may be missing; if present it is once, few, many or a size class.

clone_size d_call j_call v_call cdr3_nt cdr3_aa
- - TRBJ2-3 TRBV5-6 TGTGCCAGCAGCTGGTCACCGAGCGGTACAGATACGCAGTATTTT CASSWSPSGTDTQYF
- TRBD2 TRBJ2-1 TRBV27 TGTGCCAGCAGTTTGGGTAGCGGGGGGGCTCGCTCCTACAATGAGCAGTTCTTC CASSLGSGGARSYNEQFF
- - TRBJ1-1 TRBV12-3/TRBV12-4 TGTGCCAGCAGTTCCCCGCGGGGAGAAGCTTTCTTT CASSSPRGEAFF
- TRBD2 TRBJ2-3 TRBV18 TGTGCCAGCTCACCGATGGTAGCGGGTTCAGATACGCAGTATTTT CASSPMVAGSDTQYF
- TRBD1 TRBJ1-4 TRBV7-6 TGTGCCAGCAGCACACAACAGGGGTGGGGAGAAAAACTGTTTTTT CASSTQQGWGEKLFF
- - TRBJ1-1 TRBV2 TGTGCCAGCAGTGAAGGGCGGTACTACACTGAAGCTTTCTTT CASSEGRYYTEAFF
- TRBD1 TRBJ1-2 TRBV27 TGTGCCAGCAGTTTTCGGGACAGGGCCTATGGCTACACCTTC CASSFRDRAYGYTF
- TRBD1 TRBJ1-2 TRBV19 TGTGCCAGTAGTACAGGGGGCAGGTATGGCTACACCTTC CASSTGGRYGYTF
- TRBD2 TRBJ2-7 TRBV10-3 TGTGCCATCACCGACGGGGGGGGCTACGAGCAGTACTTC CAITDGGGYEQYF
- TRBD2 TRBJ2-7 TRBV28 TGTGCCAGCAGTCCTGCCGGGACTAGCGGTTACGAGCAGTACTTC CASSPAGTSGYEQYF
- TRBD1 TRBJ1-2 TRBV5-6 TGTGCCAGCAGCTTACCGGGACAGGGGAGAAACTATGGCTACACCTTC CASSLPGQGRNYGYTF
- - TRBJ1-6 TRBV5-1 TGCGCCAGCAGCTCGGACATATCAGGTTCACCCCTCCACTTT CASSSDISGSPLHF
- TRBD2 TRBJ2-7 TRBV7-9 TGTGCCAGCAGCCCGGGACTAGCGGCCGAGCAGTACTTC CASSPGLAAEQYF
- - TRBJ2-7 TRBV2 TGTGCCAGCAGTGAAATTTTAAGCTCTAGCTCCTACGAGCAGTACTTC CASSEILSSSSYEQYF
few TRBD2 TRBJ2-1 TRBV7-8 TGTGCCAGCAGCTTAATGACGGGGGGGCCCTTAAATGAGCAGTTCTTC CASSLMTGGPLNEQFF
- - TRBJ2-5 TRBV2 TGTGCCAGCAGTTCAAGGACGGACACTGGGACCCAGTACTTC CASSSRTDTGTQYF
once - TRBJ2-1 TRBV6-4 TGTGCCAGCAGCCCCACCTGGGGCAGCGATGAGCAGTTCTTC CASSPTWGSDEQFF
- - TRBJ1-4 TRBV28 TGTGCCAGCAGTCTTCGGGGGGTTGTTGAAAAACTGTTTTTT CASSLRGVVEKLFF